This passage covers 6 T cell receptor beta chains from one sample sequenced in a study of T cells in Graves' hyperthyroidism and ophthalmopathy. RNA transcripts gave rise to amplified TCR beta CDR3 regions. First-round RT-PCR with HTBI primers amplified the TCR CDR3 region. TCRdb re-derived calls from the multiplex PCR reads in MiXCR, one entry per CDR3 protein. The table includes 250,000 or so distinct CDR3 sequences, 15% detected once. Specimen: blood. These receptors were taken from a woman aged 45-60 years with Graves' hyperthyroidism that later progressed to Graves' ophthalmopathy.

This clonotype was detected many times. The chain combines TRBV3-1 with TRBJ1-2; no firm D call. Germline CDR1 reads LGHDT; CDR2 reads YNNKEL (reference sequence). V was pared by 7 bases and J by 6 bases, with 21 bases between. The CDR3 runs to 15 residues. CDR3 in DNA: TGTGCCAGCACCCTTAGGGAGCGCTTGGGAGATGGCTACACCTTC. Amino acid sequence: CASTLRERLGDGYTF.

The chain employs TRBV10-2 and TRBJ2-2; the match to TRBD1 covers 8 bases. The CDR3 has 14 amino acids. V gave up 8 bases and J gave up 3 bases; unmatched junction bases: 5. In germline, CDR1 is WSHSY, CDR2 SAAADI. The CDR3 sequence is CASLDREDTGELFF. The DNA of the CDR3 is TGCGCCAGCCTGGACAGGGAGGACACCGGGGAGCTGTTTTTT.

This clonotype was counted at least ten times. CDR3 in amino acids: CASSQVGTDTQYF. CDR3 DNA: TGTGCCAGCAGCCAAGTTGGGACAGATACGCAGTATTTT. The chain recombines TRBV3-1 with TRBJ2-3, with D unresolved. The germline V gene has CDR1 LGHDT and CDR2 YNNKEL (reference sequence). CDR3 size: 13 residues. V was pared by 1 base and J by 3 bases, with 5 bases between.

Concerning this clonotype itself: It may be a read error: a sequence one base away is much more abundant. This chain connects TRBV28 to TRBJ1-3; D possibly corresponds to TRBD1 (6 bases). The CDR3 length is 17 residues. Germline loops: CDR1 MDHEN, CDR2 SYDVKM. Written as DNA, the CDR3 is TGTACCAGCACCTCACCCTTCGAGGACAGCTCTGGAAACACCATATATTTT. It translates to CTSTSPFEDSSGNTIYF.

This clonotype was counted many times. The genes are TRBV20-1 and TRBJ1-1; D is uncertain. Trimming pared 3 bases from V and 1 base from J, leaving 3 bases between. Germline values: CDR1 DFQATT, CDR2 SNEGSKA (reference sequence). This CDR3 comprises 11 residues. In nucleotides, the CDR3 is TGCAGTGCTAGGGGGAACACTGAAGCTTTCTTT. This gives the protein CSARGNTEAFF.

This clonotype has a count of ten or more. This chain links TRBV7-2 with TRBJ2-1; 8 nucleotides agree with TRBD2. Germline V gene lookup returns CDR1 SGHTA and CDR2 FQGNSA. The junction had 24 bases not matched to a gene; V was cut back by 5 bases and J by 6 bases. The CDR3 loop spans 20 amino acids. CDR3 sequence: CASSVFPGLETSHLGNEQFF. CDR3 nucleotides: TGTGCCAGCAGCGTTTTCCCGGGACTAGAGACCTCACACCTGGGCAATGAGCAGTTCTTC.